This is a list of T cell receptor beta chains from one sample in a study of blood T cell repertoires in COVID-19. Generated by immunoSEQ multiplex PCR, the TCRdb table keeps only in-frame clones and is missing some. The sample records 43,000 or so clones, around nine tenths being singletons. Sequenced input: peripheral blood. These TCRs come from a human donor in a cohort sampled during active COVID-19. CDR3s leave out the opening cysteine and the closing phenylalanine or tryptophan.

J	V	CDR3
TRBJ2-1	TRBV4-3	ASSRDEGLAGGNEQF
TRBJ2-7	TRBV6-2/TRBV6-3	ASSYFQRGLYEQY
TRBJ2-5	TRBV11-2	ASRWTGQETQY
TRBJ1-1	TRBV2	ASRTTRRVAF
TRBJ2-3	TRBV5-4	ASSFPRGDTQY
TRBJ1-4	TRBV19	ASSTGLATNEKLF
TRBJ2-1	TRBV19	ASQPSGSYNEQF
TRBJ2-7	TRBV3-1/TRBV3-2	ASSYGTVAYEQY
TRBJ2-7	TRBV30	AWSVLFGYEQY
TRBJ2-7	TRBV18	ASSPPTGGWDEQY